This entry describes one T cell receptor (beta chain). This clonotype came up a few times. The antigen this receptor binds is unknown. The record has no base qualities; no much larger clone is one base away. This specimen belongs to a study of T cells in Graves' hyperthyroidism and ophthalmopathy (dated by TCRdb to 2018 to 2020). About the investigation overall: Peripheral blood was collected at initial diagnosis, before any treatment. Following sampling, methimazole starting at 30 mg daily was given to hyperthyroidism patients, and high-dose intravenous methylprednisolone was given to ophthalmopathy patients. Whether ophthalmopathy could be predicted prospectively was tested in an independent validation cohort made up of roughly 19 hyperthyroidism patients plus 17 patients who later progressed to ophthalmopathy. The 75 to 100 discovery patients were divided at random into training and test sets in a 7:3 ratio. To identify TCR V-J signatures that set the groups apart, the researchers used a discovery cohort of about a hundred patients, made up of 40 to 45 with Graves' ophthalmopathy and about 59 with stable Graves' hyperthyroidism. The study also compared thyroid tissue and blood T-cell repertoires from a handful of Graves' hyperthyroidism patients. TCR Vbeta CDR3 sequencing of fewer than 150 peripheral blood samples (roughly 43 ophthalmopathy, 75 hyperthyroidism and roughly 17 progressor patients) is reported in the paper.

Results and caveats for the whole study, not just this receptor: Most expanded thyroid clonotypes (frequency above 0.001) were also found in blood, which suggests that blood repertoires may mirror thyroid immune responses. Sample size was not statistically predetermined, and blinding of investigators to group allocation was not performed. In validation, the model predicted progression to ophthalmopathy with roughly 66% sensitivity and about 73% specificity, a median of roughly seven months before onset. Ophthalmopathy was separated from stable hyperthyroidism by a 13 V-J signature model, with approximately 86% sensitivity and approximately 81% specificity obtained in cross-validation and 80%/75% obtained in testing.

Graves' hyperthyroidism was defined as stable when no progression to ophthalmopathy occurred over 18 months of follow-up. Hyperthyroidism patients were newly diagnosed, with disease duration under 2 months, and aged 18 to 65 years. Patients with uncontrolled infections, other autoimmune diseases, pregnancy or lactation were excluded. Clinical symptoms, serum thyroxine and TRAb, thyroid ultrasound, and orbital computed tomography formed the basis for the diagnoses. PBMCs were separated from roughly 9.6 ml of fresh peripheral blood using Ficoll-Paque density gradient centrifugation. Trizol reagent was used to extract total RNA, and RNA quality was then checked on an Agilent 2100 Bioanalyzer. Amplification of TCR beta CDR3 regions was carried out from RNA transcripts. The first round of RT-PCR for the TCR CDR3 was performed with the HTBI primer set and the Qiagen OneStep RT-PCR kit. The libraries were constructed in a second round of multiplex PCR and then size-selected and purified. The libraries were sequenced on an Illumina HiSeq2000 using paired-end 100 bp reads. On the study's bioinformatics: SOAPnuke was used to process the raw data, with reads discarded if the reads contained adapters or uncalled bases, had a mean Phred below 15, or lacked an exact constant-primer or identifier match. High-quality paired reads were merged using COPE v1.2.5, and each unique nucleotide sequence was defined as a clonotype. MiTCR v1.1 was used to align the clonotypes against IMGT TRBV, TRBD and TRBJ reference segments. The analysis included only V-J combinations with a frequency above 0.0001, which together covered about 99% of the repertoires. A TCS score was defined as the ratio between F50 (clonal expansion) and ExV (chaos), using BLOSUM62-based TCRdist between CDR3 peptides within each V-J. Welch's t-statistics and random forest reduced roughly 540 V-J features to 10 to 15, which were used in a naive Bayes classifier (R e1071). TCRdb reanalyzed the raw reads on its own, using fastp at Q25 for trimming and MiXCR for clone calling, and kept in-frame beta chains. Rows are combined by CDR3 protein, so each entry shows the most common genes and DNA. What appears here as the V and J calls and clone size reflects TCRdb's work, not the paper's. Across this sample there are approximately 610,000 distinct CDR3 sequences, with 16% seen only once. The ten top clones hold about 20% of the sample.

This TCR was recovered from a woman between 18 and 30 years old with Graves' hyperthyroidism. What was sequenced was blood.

The DNA is TGTGCCAGCAGTCCCTCGGTTGGCGGGGGGGCCACAGATACGCAGTATTTT. It translates as CASSPSVGGGATDTQYF. Rearrangement joined TRBV6-1 to TRBJ2-3; 9 bases in the junction line up with TRBD2. Inclusive of the bounding cysteine and phenylalanine, the CDR3 is 17 residues long. Only the CDR3 portion is preserved as DNA: 51 bases, with reading frame beginning at the first base. CDR1 and CDR2 (MNHNS, SASEGT) derive from the germline V gene. V and J are trimmed by 5 bases and 2 bases, and the gene matches miss 11 bases of the junction.